The sequence of this T cell receptor (beta chain) was determined in a study of T cells after yellow fever vaccination. At the level of the study: When fractions had low cell numbers, they were prepared with SMART-Seq v4 Ultra Low Input.

TCRdb called the 5' RACE reads again in MiXCR, with one record for every CDR3 protein. The sample yields approximately 510,000 distinct CDR3 sequences, just over 20% seen once. Study-level results: Contamination by abundant bulk-population clonotypes could be present in FACS-sorted repertoires. Peak timing came faster in the weaker secondary response, day 5 versus 15.

V lost 1 base to trimming and J lost 4 bases, with 5 bases between them. The CDR3 runs 13 residues. This clonotype has just one count. Its matching antigen is unknown. Source: PBMCs, taken less than 25 days after the first yellow fever vaccination. The sequence was collected from a man younger than 30 who received the YFV17D yellow fever vaccine. V usage is TRBV12-3 or TRBV12-4 and J usage is TRBJ1-3; no clear D gene. CDR3 DNA sequence: TGTGCCAGCAGTTTAGGTGAAGGAAACACCATATATTTT. Amino acid sequence: CASSLGEGNTIYF.